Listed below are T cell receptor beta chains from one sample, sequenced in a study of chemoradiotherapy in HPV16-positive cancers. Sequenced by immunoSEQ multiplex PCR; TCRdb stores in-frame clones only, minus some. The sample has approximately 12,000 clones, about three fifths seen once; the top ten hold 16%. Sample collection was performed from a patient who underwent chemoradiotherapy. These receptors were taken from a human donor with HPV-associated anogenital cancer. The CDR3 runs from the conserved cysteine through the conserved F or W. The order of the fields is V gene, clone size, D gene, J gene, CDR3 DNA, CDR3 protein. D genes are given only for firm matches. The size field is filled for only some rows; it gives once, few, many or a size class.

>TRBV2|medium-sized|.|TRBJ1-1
TGTGCCAGCAAGAAGACAGGTGGCACTGAAGCTTTCTTT
CASKKTGGTEAFF
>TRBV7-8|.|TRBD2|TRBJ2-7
TGTGCCAGCAGCAGGGGACTAGCGGGGGGAGGGTCTTACGAGCAGTACTTC
CASSRGLAGGGSYEQYF
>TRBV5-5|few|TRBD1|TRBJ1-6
TGTGCCAGCAGCTTGACAGGGGTTTATAATTCACCCCTCCACTTT
CASSLTGVYNSPLHF
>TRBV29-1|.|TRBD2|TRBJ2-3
TGCAGCTCCCGTGCGGGAGGGCCTTATACGCAGTATTTT
CSSRAGGPYTQYF
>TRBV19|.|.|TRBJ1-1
TGTGCCAGTAGGAGCGTGGCCGCAGGCACTGAAGCTTTCTTT
CASRSVAAGTEAFF
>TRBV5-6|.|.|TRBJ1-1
TGTGCCAGCAGCTTGGTCCAGAAAAAGACCCCAAACCAAAACACTGAAGCTTTCTTT
CASSLVQKKTPNQNTEAFF
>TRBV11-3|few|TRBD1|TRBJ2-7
TGTGCCAGCAGCTTAGTGATCGGGACAGGGATCTACGAGCAGTACTTC
CASSLVIGTGIYEQYF
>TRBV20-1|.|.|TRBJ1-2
TGCAGTGCTATTAGTTATGGCTACACCTTC
CSAISYGYTF
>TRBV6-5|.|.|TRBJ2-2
TGTGCCAGCGGAAGGGGGAGAACCACCGGGGAGCTGTTTTTT
CASGRGRTTGELFF
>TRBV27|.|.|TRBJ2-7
TGTGCCAGCAGTTCCCTTAACTCCTACGAGCAGTACTTC
CASSSLNSYEQYF
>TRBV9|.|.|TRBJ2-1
TGTGCCAGCAGCGTAGAGAGGGGGGAGAGGAATGAGCAGTTCTTC
CASSVERGERNEQFF
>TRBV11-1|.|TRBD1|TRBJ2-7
TGTGCCAGCAGTCACGGACAGGGGTACGAGCAGTACTTC
CASSHGQGYEQYF
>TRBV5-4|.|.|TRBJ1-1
TGTGCCAGCAGACCTGACGGATCTCTGCTGGCTTTCTTT
CASRPDGSLLAFF
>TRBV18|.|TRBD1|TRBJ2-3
TGTGCCAGCTCACCGGGGAGCAGGGGGCGCGGAGATACGCAGTATTTT
CASSPGSRGRGDTQYF
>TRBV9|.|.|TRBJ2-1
TGTGCCAGCAGCCCCCCTAGCTACAATGAGCAGTTCTTC
CASSPPSYNEQFF
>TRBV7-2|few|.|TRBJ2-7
TGTGCCAGCAGCTTAGGCGGGGCCGGTTCCTACGAGCAGTACTTC
CASSLGGAGSYEQYF
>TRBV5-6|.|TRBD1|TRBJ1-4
TGTGCCAGCAGCCGAGGACAGGTGTCCAATGAAAAACTGTTTTTT
CASSRGQVSNEKLFF
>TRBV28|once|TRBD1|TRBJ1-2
TGTGCCAGCAGTTTAGCAAGGGACAGGGTGAACTATAACTATGGCTACACCTTC
CASSLARDRVNYNYGYTF
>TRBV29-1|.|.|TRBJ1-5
TGCAGCGTTGGGCATCAGGGTCAGCCCCAGCATTTT
CSVGHQGQPQHF
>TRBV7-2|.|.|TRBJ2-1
TGTGCCAGCAGCTTAAGACTGAATGAGCAGTTCTTC
CASSLRLNEQFF
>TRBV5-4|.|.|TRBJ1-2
TGTGCCAGCAGCTTGGACGGGGTCTATGGCTACACCTTC
CASSLDGVYGYTF
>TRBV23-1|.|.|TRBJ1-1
TGCGCCAGCAGTTTTATGGGGCCCTCAGGCTTCTTT
CASSFMGPSGFF
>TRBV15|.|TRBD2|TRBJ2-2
TGTGCGACTGAATTTGGGAGCGGGATGGCCGGGGAGCTGTTTTTT
CATEFGSGMAGELFF
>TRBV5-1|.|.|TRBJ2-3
TGCGCCAGCAGCTTGCCCAAACCAGATACGCAGTATTTT
CASSLPKPDTQYF
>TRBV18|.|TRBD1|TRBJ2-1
TGTGCCAGCTCACTCGGACAGGGGGCATCCAATGAGCAGTTCTTC
CASSLGQGASNEQFF
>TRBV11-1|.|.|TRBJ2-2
TGTGCCAGCAGCCCTGGACTCAACACCGGGGAGCTGTTTTTT
CASSPGLNTGELFF
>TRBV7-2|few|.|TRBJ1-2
TGTGCCAGCAGCTTACGAGACCGGGACACCTTCAACTATGGCTACACCTTC
CASSLRDRDTFNYGYTF
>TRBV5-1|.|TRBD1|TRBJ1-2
TGCGCCAGCAGCTTGGCCGGGACAGGGGGCGGCTACACCTTC
CASSLAGTGGGYTF
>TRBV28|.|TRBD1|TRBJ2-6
TGTGCCAGCAGTAGGGACAGGGGGTCGGGTGGGGCCAACGTCCTGACTTTC
CASSRDRGSGGANVLTF
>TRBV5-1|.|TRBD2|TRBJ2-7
TGCGCCAGCAGCTTGGCGTCTAGCGGGGGTTACGAGCAGTACTTC
CASSLASSGGYEQYF
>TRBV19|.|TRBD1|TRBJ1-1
TGTGCCAGTAGTACCCCGCTAGGCAGGGGGGACACTGAAGCTTTCTTT
CASSTPLGRGDTEAFF
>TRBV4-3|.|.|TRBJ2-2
TGCGCCAGCAGTTTGACACACAACACCGGGGAGCTGTTTTTT
CASSLTHNTGELFF
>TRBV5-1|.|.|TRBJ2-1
TGCGCCAGCAGCACTAGCCCGAACAATGAGCAGTTCTTC
CASSTSPNNEQFF
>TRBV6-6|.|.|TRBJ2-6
TGTGCCAGCAGTTACAAGGCCGGATCTGGGGCCAACGTCCTGACTTTC
CASSYKAGSGANVLTF
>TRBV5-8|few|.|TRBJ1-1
TGTGCCAGCAGCTTGGACGGCCAGAACACTGAAGCTTTCTTT
CASSLDGQNTEAFF
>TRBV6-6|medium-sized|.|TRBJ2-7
TGTGCCACCCAAGCAGGGGGGACCCACTACGAGCAGTACTTC
CATQAGGTHYEQYF
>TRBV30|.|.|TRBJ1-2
TGTGCCTGGAGTCCCTCGATGCGCTATGGCTACACCTTC
CAWSPSMRYGYTF
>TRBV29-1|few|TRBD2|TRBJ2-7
TGCAGCGTTGAACAGGGACTAGCGGGACCCTACGAGCAGTACTTC
CSVEQGLAGPYEQYF
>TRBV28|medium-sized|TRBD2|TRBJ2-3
TGTGCCAGCAGTTTACCTAGCGGCCTCACAGATACGCAGTATTTT
CASSLPSGLTDTQYF
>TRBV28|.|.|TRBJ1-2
TGTGCCAGCAGTTTATCCCCCGGGGGAGTTGTTCGGGGCTACACCTTC
CASSLSPGGVVRGYTF
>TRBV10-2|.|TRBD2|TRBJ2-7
TGCGCCAGCAGTGAGTCGATCGCTAGCGGCTACGAGCAGTACTTC
CASSESIASGYEQYF
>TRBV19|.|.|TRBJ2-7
TGTGCCAGTAGTGCGGGACTCTCCTACGAGCAGTACTTC
CASSAGLSYEQYF
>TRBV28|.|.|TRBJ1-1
TGTGCCAGCAGTACGGGACTTGAAGCTTTCTTT
CASSTGLEAFF
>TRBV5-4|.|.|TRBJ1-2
TGTGCCAGCAGCTTGGCGACGCACCCTAGTGGCTACACCTTC
CASSLATHPSGYTF
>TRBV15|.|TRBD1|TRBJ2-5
TGTGCCACCAGCACCCCGGGACAGGGGTTAGAGACCCAGTACTTC
CATSTPGQGLETQYF
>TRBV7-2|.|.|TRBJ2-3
TGTGCCAGCAGTCCAGGGGATAGTAGAGATACGCAGTATTTT
CASSPGDSRDTQYF
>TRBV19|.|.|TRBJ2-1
TGTGCCAGTAGTATACAGGGCCCCAATGAGCAGTTCTTC
CASSIQGPNEQFF
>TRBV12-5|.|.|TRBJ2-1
TGTGCTAGTGGTTTGGTTACAGGGCCCTACAATGAGCAGTTCTTC
CASGLVTGPYNEQFF
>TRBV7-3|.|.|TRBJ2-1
TGTGCCAGCAGCTTCGTGGACAGTCCCTACAATGAGCAGTTCTTC
CASSFVDSPYNEQFF
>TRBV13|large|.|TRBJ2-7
TGTGCCAGCAGCTTAGGCGGCTACGGAGCCTACGAGCAGTACTTC
CASSLGGYGAYEQYF
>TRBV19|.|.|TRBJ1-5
TGTGCCAGTAGTACTTACGGGCTCCTAAGGAATCAGCCCCAGCATTTT
CASSTYGLLRNQPQHF
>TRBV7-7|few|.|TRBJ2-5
TGTGCTAGCAGCTTACGGGGGTCCCAAGAGACCCAGTACTTC
CASSLRGSQETQYF
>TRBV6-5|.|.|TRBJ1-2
TGTGCCAGCAGTTATTTATTAGGTCCTCATGGCTACACCTTC
CASSYLLGPHGYTF
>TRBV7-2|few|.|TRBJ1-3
TGTGCCAGCAGCCGACAGTCTTCGGGAGGAAACACCATATATTTT
CASSRQSSGGNTIYF
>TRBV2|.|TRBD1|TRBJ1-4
TGTGCCAGCAGTACAGGGGGTTTGGGCGAAAAACTGTTTTTT
CASSTGGLGEKLFF
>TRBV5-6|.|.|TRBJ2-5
TGTGCCAGCAGCCCGACCCCTCAGGATAAAGAGACCCAGTACTTC
CASSPTPQDKETQYF
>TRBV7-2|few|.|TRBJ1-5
TGTGCCAGCAGCACATATAGCAATCAGCCCCAGCATTTT
CASSTYSNQPQHF
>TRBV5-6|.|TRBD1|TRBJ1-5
TGTGCCAGCAGCTTTTCAGGGGGCGGGCAGCCCCAGCATTTT
CASSFSGGGQPQHF
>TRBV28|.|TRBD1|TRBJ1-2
TGTGCCAGCAGTTTATTGGACAGGGGGCAAGGCTACACCTTC
CASSLLDRGQGYTF